This TCR beta chain was found in a study of post-analysis software for immune sequencing data. Looking at the study overall: Progressive-relapsing, secondary progressive and relapsing-remitting multiple sclerosis were among the disease courses included.

About this clonotype itself: Its antigen is unknown.

Notes on the study in general: F-measure co-clustering was strong for batch-matched samples. Multiple sclerosis was associated with a significant reduction in normalized Chao1 diversity relative to controls.

Sequencing libraries made from TCR beta cDNA carried unique molecular identifiers. Some 500,000 cDNA molecules were obtained per 1 to 10 million input T cells. Each CDR3 protein is one row after TCRdb ran MiXCR on the PCR reads. The sample comprises roughly 650,000 distinct CDR3 sequences, roughly three fifths of which are singletons, and about 11% rests with the top ten. The source of this sequence is a girl aged 2 to 9 with multiple sclerosis. Sequencing used blood.

CDR3 coding DNA: TGCAGTGCTAGATCGGGCCGGGGACAGGGAAGAGTCTATGGCTACACCTTC. Its protein product is CSARSGRGQGRVYGYTF. The rearrangement links TRBV20-1 to TRBJ1-2, with 9 bases matching TRBD1. The CDR3 totals 17 residues. The V gene end was trimmed by 2 bases and the J gene end by 4 bases; junction bases not matched to a gene: 14. Per germline, CDR1 DFQATT and CDR2 SNEGSKA (reference sequence).